Presented here are 8 T cell receptor beta chains from one specimen sequenced in a study of OX40 agonist ivuxolimab in advanced cancers. The method was immunoSEQ multiplex PCR; TCRdb's version includes in-frame clones alone and lacks a portion of them. The sample includes approximately 20,000 clones, about three quarters seen only once; the top ten take approximately 12%. The sequenced sample was CD4+ or CD8+ T cells sorted from blood, obtained in a trial of the OX40 agonist ivuxolimab. The receptors derive from an adult with an advanced solid tumor such as melanoma, head and neck, liver or kidney cancer.

The chain combines TRBV28 with TRBJ1-1; TRBD1 is a possible D gene (6 bases). V lost 3 bases to trimming and J lost 3 bases, with 11 bases between them. The CDR3 sequence is 14 residues long. The germline CDR1 and CDR2 sequences are MDHEN and SYDVKM. This CDR3 reads CASSFPGADTEAFF. Written as DNA, the CDR3 is TGTGCCAGCAGTTTCCCAGGGGCGGACACTGAAGCTTTCTTT.

This clone was seen more than once but under ten times. Additional DNA sequences in this sample encode the identical CDR3. V and J are TRBV11-2 and TRBJ2-5, with D possibly matching TRBD2 (5 bases). The germline CDR1 and CDR2 sequences are SGHAT and FQNNGV. The CDR3 loop spans 12 amino acids. The V end lost 5 bases, the J end lost 5 bases, and 9 bases lay between the germline ends. CDR3 region: CASSLGEETQYF. The CDR3 DNA follows: TGTGCCAGCAGCCTCGGGGAGGAGACCCAGTACTTC.

The chain has TRBV6-6 and TRBJ2-5; no clear D gene. V lost 0 bases and J lost 9, with 11 bases in between. CDR1 is MNHNY and CDR2 is SVGAGI in the germline V gene (reference sequence). The CDR3 covers 13 residues. The CDR3 sequence is CASSYSTEWAQYF. The CDR3 DNA follows: TGTGCCAGCAGTTACTCGACCGAGTGGGCCCAGTACTTC.

The chain combines TRBV28 with TRBJ1-4; D unclear. The CDR3 length is 12 residues. Germline V gives CDR1 MDHEN, CDR2 SYDVKM. V was cut by 5 bases and J by 10 bases, with 11 bases left in between. Here the CDR3 DNA reads TGTGCCAGCAGTCCCCCGAGAGGAAAACTGTTTTTT. Encoded protein: CASSPPRGKLFF.

Only a few counts were recorded for this clone. CDR3 DNA: TGCGCCAGCAGCTTGGAGTACAGGGTTGATGAAGCTTTCTTT. Protein product: CASSLEYRVDEAFF. V gene TRBV5-1 combines with J gene TRBJ1-1, with D possibly TRBD1 on 6 matching bases. Trimming shortened V by 0 bases and J by 7 bases, and 13 bases separated the two germline ends. Per germline, CDR1 SGHRS and CDR2 YFSETQ. The CDR3 length is 14 residues.

This chain links TRBV5-1 with TRBJ2-3; tentative D call: TRBD2 (6 bases). V dropped 5 bases and J dropped 2 bases, with 12 bases sitting between them. CDR3 length equals 14 residues. The germline gives CDR1 SGHRS, CDR2 YFSETQ. CDR3 nucleotide sequence: TGCGCCAGCAGTTGGGACTTTGCCACAGATACGCAGTATTTT. Translated, it gives CASSWDFATDTQYF.

This clone was seen a few times. The V gene is TRBV28, the J gene TRBJ2-1, with TRBD2 identical over 13 bases. Germline assignment: CDR1 MDHEN and CDR2 SYDVKM. With V trimmed by 2 bases and J by 7 bases, 5 bases remained unmatched. CDR3 length: 16 residues. For the CDR3, the DNA is TGTGCCAGCAGTTTAATACTAGCGGGGGGGCGAAATGAGCAGTTCTTC. Translated, it gives CASSLILAGGRNEQFF.

The chain is built from TRBV21-1 and TRBJ2-5. TRBV21-1 is listed as a pseudogene. The CDR3 extends over 14 amino acids. CDR3 protein: CASSPWTTEETQYF. The DNA of the CDR3 is TGTGCCAGCAGCCCCTGGACCACCGAAGAGACCCAGTACTTC.